Presented here are 28 T cell receptor beta chains from one specimen sequenced in a study of shared clonotypes between healthy human individuals. Only in-frame clones appear in the TCRdb table, and some are missing; sequencing was by immunoSEQ multiplex PCR. There are some 240,000 clones in the sample; 50% to 80% occur only once, and around 10% lies in the top ten. Source material: memory CD4+ T cells sorted from blood. Subset in this sample: CD45RA-negative fraction. The receptor set was obtained from a man aged 25 to 40 in good health.

This clone was picked up a small number of times. The J gene is TRBJ2-1, the V gene TRBV11-1; TRBD2 aligns across 11 bases. J gave up 7 bases and V 5 bases, and 7 bases lay outside the gene matches. The CDR3 covers 15 residues. CDR1 is SGHAT and CDR2 is FQDESV in the germline V gene (reference sequence). CDR3 amino acids: CASSRLRTSGNEQFF. In nucleotides, the CDR3 is TGTGCCAGCAGCCGACTAAGGACTAGCGGGAATGAGCAGTTCTTC. Full variable domain (missing parts from reference TRBV11-1 and TRBJ2-1): EAEVAQSPRYKITEKSQAVAFWCDPISGHATLYWYRQILGQGPELLVQFQDESVVDDSQLPKDRFSAERLKGVDSTLKIQPAELGDSAMYLCASSRLRTSGNEQFFGPGTRLTVL.

This clone was counted a few times. The gene calls are TRBV28 and TRBJ2-7, with D possibly matching TRBD1 (6 bases). Trimming stripped 8 bases from V and 4 bases from J, with 18 bases between. Germline V gene data show CDR1 as MDHEN and CDR2 as SYDVKM. This CDR3 comprises 14 residues. CDR3 sequence reads: CASEWAGDTYEQYF. CDR3 coding DNA: TGTGCCAGCGAGTGGGCAGGGGATACGTACGAGCAGTACTTC.

The rearrangement joins TRBV10-1 to TRBJ2-7; 7 nucleotides align to TRBD2. Germline V gives CDR1 WNHNN, CDR2 SYGVQD (reference sequence). V lost 4 bases and J lost 9; bases outside the gene matches: 6. The CDR3 is 12 amino acids. As DNA, the CDR3 is TGCGCCAGCAGTGGTTCAGCGGGACTGCAGTACTTC. It specifies CASSGSAGLQYF.

Here the CDR3 reads CSVADGRGYTF. CDR3 in DNA: TGCAGCGTTGCGGATGGCAGAGGCTACACCTTC. The V and J genes are TRBV29-1 and TRBJ1-2; D gene ambiguous. The CDR3 length is 11 residues. The germline V gene encodes CDR1 SQVTM and CDR2 ANQGSEA. Trimming shortened V by 4 bases and J by 8 bases, and 11 bases separated the two germline ends. The whole variable domain, filled in from reference TRBV29-1 and TRBJ1-2, reads SAVISQKPSRDICQRGTSLTIQCQVDSQVTMMFWYRQQPGQSLTLIATANQGSEATYESGFVIDKFPISRPNLTFSTLTVSNMSPEDSSIYLCSVADGRGYTFGSGTRLTVV.

The chain couples TRBV9 to TRBJ2-2; 7 positions match TRBD2. This CDR3 region has 16 residues. Trimming cost V 4 bases and J 6 bases; bases outside gene matches: 12. Germline values: CDR1 SGDLS, CDR2 YYNGEE. The CDR3 sequence is CASSPQSGGSAGELFF. The CDR3 region has the DNA TGTGCCAGCAGCCCCCAGTCGGGCGGGAGTGCCGGGGAGCTGTTTTTT.

The chain carries TRBV25-1 and TRBJ2-7; 8 bases map to TRBD2. This CDR3 region has 15 residues. With 5 bases clipped from V and 4 bases from J, the junction kept 10 bases outside the gene matches. CDR1 and CDR2 from the germline V gene are MGHDK and SYGVNS. The CDR3 coding sequence is TGTGCCAGCAGTAACACGCGGGAGGTTGGGTACGAGCAGTACTTC. Protein product: CASSNTREVGYEQYF.

This chain uses TRBV4-2 with TRBJ2-1, with D maybe TRBD2 (5 bases). V shed 1 base and J shed 7 bases, with 14 bases lying between them. This CDR3 comprises 15 residues. Looked up from germline, CDR1 is LGHNA and CDR2 is YNFKEQ. The CDR3 is CASSQAAGIANEQFF. The CDR3 nucleotides are TGTGCCAGCAGCCAAGCTGCGGGCATCGCAAATGAGCAGTTCTTC.

The chain has TRBV7-2 and TRBJ2-1; D might be TRBD2 (6 bases). This CDR3 contains 16 residues. V was shortened by 4 bases and J by 6 bases, with 19 bases between the two germline ends. Germline V CDR1 and CDR2: SGHTA, FQGNSA. The CDR3 nucleotides are TGTGCCAGCAGCTCCCGAGGCAGTAGCGGTCTCAATGAGCAGTTCTTC. Encoded protein: CASSSRGSSGLNEQFF.

This sequence joins TRBV6-5 and TRBJ2-5; 9 bases match TRBD2. Germline V gene sequence: CDR1 MNHEY, CDR2 SVGAGI. V was clipped by 6 bases and J by 4 bases; unmatched bases: 6. The CDR3 is made up of 14 amino acids. CDR3 loop: CASRGAGGGETQYF. In DNA, the CDR3 is TGTGCCAGCAGAGGCGCGGGAGGGGGAGAGACCCAGTACTTC.

The CDR3, as DNA: TGTGCCAGCAGTTCGGGGACTGCCTCCTACAATGAGCAGTTCTTC. This sequence encodes CASSSGTASYNEQFF. This rearrangement joins TRBV6-6 to TRBJ2-1; perhaps TRBD2 as D (6 bases). This CDR3 spans 15 amino acids. Germline CDR1 is MNHNY and CDR2 is SVGAGI (reference sequence). With 4 bases removed from V and 0 bases from J, the gap between germline ends came to 10 bases.

There are a few counts of this clone. V is TRBV28 and J is TRBJ1-5; D possibly corresponds to TRBD1 (6 bases). Germline V CDR1 and CDR2: MDHEN, SYDVKM. V lost 6 bases to trimming and J lost 7 bases, with 19 bases between them. This CDR3 spans 15 amino acids. CDR3 coding DNA: TGTGCCAGCAGATACCAGGGGAATATGAACCAGCCCCAGCATTTT. Protein sequence: CASRYQGNMNQPQHF.

Note on this clone: A much larger clone lies a single base off, so this may be a read error. V and J are TRBV25-1 and TRBJ2-3; D remains ambiguous. With 5 bases removed from V and 2 bases from J, the gap between germline ends came to 2 bases. Germline V gene lookup returns CDR1 MGHDK and CDR2 SYGVNS. The CDR3 consists of 11 residues. This CDR3 is CASSPTDTQYF. The CDR3, as DNA: TGTGCCAGCAGTCCCACAGATACGCAGTATTTT. The full variable domain, with the rest looked up from reference TRBV25-1 and TRBJ2-3, is EADIYQTPRYLVIGTGKKITLECSQTMGHDKMYWYQQDPGMELHLIHYSYGVNSTEKGDLSSESTVSRIRTEHFPLTLESARPSHTSQYLCASSPTDTQYFGPGTRLTVL.

This clone was recorded many times. The chain is built from TRBV18 and TRBJ1-1; D possibly corresponds to TRBD1 (5 bases). The germline V gene encodes CDR1 KGHSH and CDR2 LQKENI. The CDR3 contains 12 residues. The V end was cut by 1 base, the J end by 7 bases, with 7 bases between. The DNA for the CDR3 is TGTGCCAGCTCACCACGCACAGGTGAAGCTTTCTTT. Translated: CASSPRTGEAFF. The entire variable domain, with the rest obtained from reference TRBV18 and TRBJ1-1, is as follows: NAGVMQNPRHLVRRRGQEARLRCSPMKGHSHVYWYRQLPEEGLKFMVYLQKENIIDESGMPKERFSAEFPKEGPSILRIQQVVRGDSAAYFCASSPRTGEAFFGQGTRLTVV.

This clone was counted only a few times. The rearrangement joins TRBV7-9 to TRBJ2-1, with 9 bases lining up with TRBD1. Germline CDR1 reads SEHNR; CDR2 reads FQNEAQ (reference sequence). The CDR3 has 15 residues. V was pared by 5 bases and J by 7 bases, with 9 bases of the junction left unmatched. In DNA, the CDR3 is TGTGCCAGCAGCGAAGAGGACAGGGGATGGAATGAGCAGTTCTTC. It specifies CASSEEDRGWNEQFF.

The chain couples TRBV6-1 to TRBJ2-3, with 8 positions matching TRBD2. The CDR3 is made up of 14 amino acids. Trimming removed 1 base from V and 5 bases from J; junction bases left unmatched: 2. The germline gives CDR1 MNHNS, CDR2 SASEGT. Written as DNA, the CDR3 is TGTGCCAGCAGTGAAGTTAGCGGGAAAGATACGCAGTATTTT. This translates into CASSEVSGKDTQYF.

The genes are TRBV5-6 and TRBJ2-1; no definite D call. The CDR3 has 14 amino acids. Germline V CDR1 and CDR2: SGHDT, YYEEEE. The V gene lost 2 bases and the J gene lost 9 bases, with 15 bases spanning the gap. The CDR3 protein is CASSFRNPPGEQFF. In nucleotides, the CDR3 is TGTGCCAGCAGCTTCCGGAACCCACCCGGTGAGCAGTTCTTC.

This clone occurred a few times. V and J are TRBV5-1 and TRBJ2-7, with 10 bases that match TRBD1. From germline, CDR1 is SGHRS and CDR2 YFSETQ. This CDR3 is built from 15 residues. V trimming: 1 base; J trimming: 7 bases; junction bases outside the gene matches: 8. The CDR3 protein is CASSLLGQGGSEQYF. Here the CDR3 DNA reads TGCGCCAGCAGCTTGCTCGGACAGGGGGGATCAGAGCAGTACTTC.

The CDR3 here is CSPSEQFF. In nucleotides, the CDR3 is TGCAGTCCGAGTGAGCAGTTCTTC. This chain joins TRBV20-1 and TRBJ2-1, with no clear D. This CDR3 spans 8 amino acids. V shed 8 bases and J shed 9 bases, with 5 bases lying between them. Germline V gene data show CDR1 as DFQATT and CDR2 as SNEGSKA (reference sequence).

V is TRBV7-6 and J is TRBJ2-5; a possible D gene is TRBD2 (6 bases). V lost 2 bases and J 5 bases, leaving 15 bases between the germline ends. This CDR3 contains 15 residues. Germline V CDR1 and CDR2: SGHVS, FNYEAQ. This CDR3 is CASSLFEGGWETQYF. The CDR3 DNA reads as TGTGCCAGCAGCTTATTTGAGGGAGGTTGGGAGACCCAGTACTTC.

The chain combines TRBV5-6 with TRBJ2-5; D not certain. Germline CDR1 is SGHDT and CDR2 is YYEEEE. CDR3 size: 16 residues. The V gene lost 2 bases and the J gene lost 4 bases, with 18 bases spanning the gap. The CDR3 nucleotides are TGTGCCAGCAGCTTTGGTGTAAAACCCAGCCCAGAGACCCAGTACTTC. This translates into CASSFGVKPSPETQYF.

The V and J genes are TRBV19 and TRBJ1-3; D remains unclear. Trimming pared 11 bases from V and 2 bases from J, leaving 13 bases between. CDR3 size: 13 residues. Germline V lookup: CDR1 LNHDA, CDR2 SQIVND (reference sequence). This CDR3 is CAVSSSAGNTIYF. CDR3 nucleotide sequence: TGTGCCGTATCATCGTCCGCTGGAAACACCATATATTTT.

This chain connects TRBV27 to TRBJ2-5, with 13 bases lining up with TRBD2. The CDR3 length is 17 residues. Per the germline V gene, CDR1 is MNHEY and CDR2 is SMNVEV (reference sequence). Trimming cost V 6 bases and J 5 bases; bases outside gene matches: 12. CDR3 sequence reads: CASSSSPGLAGVETQYF. The CDR3, as DNA: TGTGCCAGCAGCAGCAGTCCCGGACTAGCGGGAGTGGAGACCCAGTACTTC.

This sequence joins TRBV27 and TRBJ2-2; 10 bases are shared with TRBD1. CDR1 and CDR2 from the germline V gene are MNHEY and SMNVEV (reference sequence). This CDR3 has 20 residues. The J segment lost 0 bases and the V segment lost 6 bases, leaving 16 bases of the junction unmatched. CDR3 in DNA: TGTGCCAGCAGCCGGATGAAAGGGACAGGGGTCGTGGCGAACACCGGGGAGCTGTTTTTT. Protein product: CASSRMKGTGVVANTGELFF.

The gene calls are TRBV9 and TRBJ2-2; 8 nucleotides match TRBD2. The V and J ends lost 0 bases and 6 bases, in that order; junction bases with no gene match: 10. There are 17 residues in the CDR3. Looked up from germline, CDR1 is SGDLS and CDR2 is YYNGEE. Here the CDR3 reads CASSVVGAGVTPGELFF. The DNA for the CDR3 is TGTGCCAGCAGCGTAGTGGGAGCGGGAGTTACTCCCGGGGAGCTGTTTTTT.

V gene TRBV7-2 combines with J gene TRBJ1-2, with D tentatively TRBD1 (6 bases). The CDR3 sequence is 13 residues long. Germline loops: CDR1 SGHTA, CDR2 FQGNSA. Trimming cost V 5 bases and J 8 bases, with 15 bases left between them. The CDR3 coding sequence is TGTGCCAGCAGCCCACTTCTGGGGGGCGGCTACACCTTC. This gives the protein CASSPLLGGGYTF.

The chain employs TRBV4-1 and TRBJ1-2; D perhaps matches TRBD1 (6 bases). CDR3 size: 15 residues. Germline assignment: CDR1 MGHRA and CDR2 YSYEKL. Trimming stripped 3 bases from V and 2 bases from J, with 13 bases between. CDR3 protein: CASSHLKGTNYGYTF. The CDR3 region has the DNA TGCGCCAGCAGCCACCTTAAGGGGACAAACTATGGCTACACCTTC.

The chain combines TRBV7-9 with TRBJ1-1; 7 bases agree with TRBD1. The CDR3 sequence is 15 residues long. Per the germline V gene, CDR1 is SEHNR and CDR2 is FQNEAQ (reference sequence). After removal of 4 bases from V and 3 bases from J, the junction contained 8 bases not matched to a gene. The CDR3 bases are TGTGCCAGCAGCTCCTCAGGAGGGGGCTACACTGAAGCTTTCTTT. The encoded protein is CASSSSGGGYTEAFF.

The V gene is TRBV7-8, the J gene TRBJ2-4; 8 positions match TRBD2. The CDR3 extends over 20 amino acids. The germline CDR1 and CDR2 sequences are SGHVS and FQNEAQ. J lost 1 base, V lost 0 bases, and 14 bases had no gene match. CDR3 loop: CASSLAPRGGRTNAKNIQYF. The CDR3 DNA is TGTGCCAGCAGCTTAGCGCCGAGAGGCGGGAGGACCAACGCCAAAAACATTCAGTACTTC.